The clone carrying this T cell receptor beta chain was observed at least ten times. This specimen belongs to a study of patients and donors after allogeneic stem cell transplantation. Germline V gene sequence: CDR1 DFQATT, CDR2 SNEGSKA (reference sequence). The CDR3 is 12 residues long. V dropped 3 bases and J dropped 0 bases, with 3 bases sitting between them. One entry per CDR3 protein, called by TCRdb with MiXCR from the RT-PCR reads. The repertoire holds about 110,000 distinct CDR3 sequences, with approximately 40% as singletons. The sample was blood, either unsorted or a sorted T cell fraction (not recorded which). V and J are TRBV20-1 and TRBJ1-5; D is unresolved. The sequence was collected from a human donor who was either an allogeneic HSCT recipient or a stem cell or donor lymphocyte infusion donor (not recorded which). It is not recorded whose cells these are; they may come from a transplant donor. The CDR3 protein is CSARSSNQPQHF. The CDR3 DNA reads TGCAGTGCTAGGAGTAGCAATCAGCCCCAGCATTTT.